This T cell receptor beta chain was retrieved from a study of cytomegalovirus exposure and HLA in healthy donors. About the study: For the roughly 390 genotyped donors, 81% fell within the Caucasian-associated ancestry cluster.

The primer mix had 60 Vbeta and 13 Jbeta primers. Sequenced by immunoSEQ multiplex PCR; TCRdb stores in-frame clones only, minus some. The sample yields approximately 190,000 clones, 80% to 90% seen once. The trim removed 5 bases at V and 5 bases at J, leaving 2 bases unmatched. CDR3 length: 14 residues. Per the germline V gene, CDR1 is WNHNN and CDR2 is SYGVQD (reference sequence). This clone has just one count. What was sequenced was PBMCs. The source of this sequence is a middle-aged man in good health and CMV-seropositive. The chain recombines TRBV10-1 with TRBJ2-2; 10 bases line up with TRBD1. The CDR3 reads CASSPGQGTGELFF. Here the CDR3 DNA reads TGCGCCAGCAGTCCGGGACAGGGGACCGGGGAGCTGTTTTTT.